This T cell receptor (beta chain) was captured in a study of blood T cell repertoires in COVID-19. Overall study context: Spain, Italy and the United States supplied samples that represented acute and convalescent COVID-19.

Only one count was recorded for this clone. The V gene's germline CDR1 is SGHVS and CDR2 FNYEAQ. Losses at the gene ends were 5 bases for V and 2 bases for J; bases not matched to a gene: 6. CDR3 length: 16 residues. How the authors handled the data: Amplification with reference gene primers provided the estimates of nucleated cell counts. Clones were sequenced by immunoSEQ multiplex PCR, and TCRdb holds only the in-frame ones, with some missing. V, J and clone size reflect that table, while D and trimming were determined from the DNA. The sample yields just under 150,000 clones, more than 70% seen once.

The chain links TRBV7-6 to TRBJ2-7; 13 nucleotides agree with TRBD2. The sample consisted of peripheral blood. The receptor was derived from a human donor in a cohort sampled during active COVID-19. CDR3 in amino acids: CASSPWTSGGPYEQYF. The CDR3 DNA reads TGTGCCAGCAGCCCCTGGACTAGCGGGGGACCCTACGAGCAGTACTTC.